What follows describes a single TCR beta chain. Antigen: not known. Germline CDR1 reads KGHSH; CDR2 reads LQKENI. The length of the CDR3 is 14 residues. Trimming removed 5 bases from V and 8 bases from J; junction bases left unmatched: 9. This specimen comes from a study of blood T cells in healthy people across ages. The use of a sample-barcoded 5' primer and a J-beta primer mix characterized a second PCR of 7 to 11 cycles. MiXCR, run by TCRdb on the 5' RACE reads, gives a single entry per CDR3 protein. The sample contains 750,000 to 850,000 distinct CDR3 sequences, 20% to 25% of which appear only once. Notes on the study in general: TCR beta diversity, measured per million T cells, fell in a roughly linear way with age.

This sample was also put to use in a study of T cells of mothers and their children.

This clonotype was obtained from a boy younger than 18 in good health. The chain carries TRBV18 and TRBJ1-2, with TRBD1 identical over 9 bases. The sample comprised blood. The CDR3 bases are TGTGCCAGCTCATCCCTACAGACAGGGGGAGGCTACACCTTC. It yields the protein CASSSLQTGGGYTF.